The 2 T cell receptor beta chains given below trace back to one sample, sequenced in a study of read filtering for tumor transcriptome and immune sequencing. From about 400 ng of RNA, a library with molecular barcoded alpha/delta and beta/gamma adaptors was made. TCRdb used MiXCR to reprocess the reads, holding one entry per CDR3 protein. The sample records some 120,000 distinct CDR3 sequences, 13% being singletons. Sequencing input: a population of CD138-negative cells sorted from bone marrow. Receptor source: a donor at least 40 years old with multiple myeloma.

Many counts were recorded for this clonotype. The chain carries TRBV6-6 and TRBJ2-1, with D tentatively TRBD1 (6 bases). Trimming took 5 bases from V and 6 from J, leaving 14 bases between them. Per germline, CDR1 MNHNY and CDR2 SVGAGI (reference sequence). The CDR3 runs to 14 residues. DNA for the CDR3: TGTGCCAGCAGTAACCCGGACAGACCCAATGAGCAGTTCTTC. The encoded protein is CASSNPDRPNEQFF.

This clonotype was observed many times. The V gene is TRBV28, the J gene TRBJ1-1; possible D gene TRBD1, 5 bases. This CDR3 contains 13 residues. Trimming took off 3 bases at V and 5 bases at J, with 10 bases between the two ends. In germline, CDR1 is MDHEN, CDR2 SYDVKM. CDR3: CASSFVQETEAFF. In nucleotides, the CDR3 is TGTGCCAGCAGTTTTGTACAGGAAACTGAAGCTTTCTTT.